This TCR beta chain emerged from a study of blood T cells in healthy people across ages. Sample donors were healthy Caucasian individuals that came from Russia, aged 6 to 90. Approximately 9.1 milliliters was the volume of peripheral blood drawn from each donor. A word on this clonotype: Its antigen is unidentified.

The CDR3 spans 13 residues. The V and J ends lost 1 base and 8 bases, in that order; junction bases with no gene match: 8. Germline V gives CDR1 DFQATT, CDR2 SNEGSKA (reference sequence). Together with a sample-barcoded 5' primer, a J-beta primer mix was included in a second PCR lasting about 6 to 11 cycles. TCRdb reanalysed the 5' RACE reads using MiXCR and keeps one entry per CDR3 protein. The sample lists roughly 800,000 distinct CDR3 sequences, around 36% occurring once. Study results and limitations: Naive CD4+ cells and diversity were both higher in long-lived donors than in aged donors. A strong correlation between TCR beta diversity and naive T cell percentage was seen.

This chain connects TRBV20-1 to TRBJ2-7; 7 nucleotides line up with TRBD2. The sequencing sample was made of blood. The clonotype originates from a young man in good health. CDR3 loop: CSARGKREYKQYF. In nucleotides, the CDR3 is TGCAGTGCTAGAGGAAAGCGGGAATACAAGCAGTACTTC.